This TCR beta chain derives from a study of blood T cell repertoires in COVID-19 (dated by TCRdb to between 2020 and 2021). General notes on the study: Collaborator samples came from the United States, Italy and Spain and covered acute and convalescent phases of COVID-19. Where HLA class I and class II types were available, the types were taken from metadata supplied by the sample provider, not from assay-based typing. The material from the prospective study consisted of cDNA or gDNA derived from T cells, B-cell-depleted T cells, or PBMCs. Sample metadata almost always included a de-identified subject ID, COVID-19 status, age in years and sex. The samples were drawn from two sources: the first 160 participants of the ongoing ImmuneRACE study, and 1,200 or so subjects contributed by 6 global collaborators. Deeply sampled blood TCRbeta repertoires from subjects exposed to, actively infected with, or recovered from COVID-19 were included in the dataset. The repertoires were released in a freely available public database meant as a resource for research on the immune response to SARS-CoV-2.

TCRbeta CDR3 regions were amplified from genomic DNA by means of the immunoSEQ Assay, a bias-controlled multiplex PCR. The authors' analysis ran thus. The number of nucleated cells in each sample was estimated by amplification of reference gene primers within the assay. Sequence reads were collapsed and filtered to measure the absolute abundance of every unique TCRbeta CDR3 rearrangement. For each sample, productive Simpson clonality was calculated as the square root of Simpson's diversity index across productive rearrangements. In its TCRdb copy, this immuneACCESS table keeps in-frame sequences only and misses some clones. Where compared with another copy, unresolved V genes explain less than half of these, and the others have no known cause. The DNA was the basis for D and trimming; V, J and clone size are from that table. Present in this sample are some 50,000 clones, roughly 82% of which were seen just once. The top ten constitute approximately 2% of the sample.

Including cysteine and phenylalanine, the CDR3 has 15 amino acids. Only the CDR3 region is kept as DNA, spanning 45 bases read in frame from base 1. V gives up 4 bases and J gives up 3 bases, and the segment between their germline ends measures 14 bases. The germline V gene provides CDR1 SGHRS and CDR2 YFSETQ. Whole blood was collected in K2EDTA tubes by collaborating institutions according to the institutions' own protocols. For TCRbeta analysis, collaborators shipped samples in one of three forms: frozen whole blood, isolated PBMCs, or DNA extracted from either of those sample types. A note on this clone: No antigen is known for it. No much larger clonotype is one base removed from it; base qualities were not supplied.

The paper's findings and limits, for the study overall: How much clinical and demographic metadata was included differed by source and by participant, and the metadata was provided uncurated.

The rearranged segments are TRBV5-1 and TRBJ1-5; the D gene is perhaps TRBD1, on 5 matching bases. The sequenced sample was peripheral blood. The receptor comes from a woman aged 55 to 70 with acute or convalescent COVID-19. The CDR3 reads as follows: CASSIQGGDNQPQHF. At the DNA level, the sequence is TGCGCCAGCAGCATCCAGGGAGGAGACAATCAGCCCCAGCATTTT.